This TCR beta chain was documented in a study of T cell repertoires in ileal Crohn's disease (dated by TCRdb to between 2019 and 2020). As for the study more broadly: At the time of surgery, about a third of patients were active smokers, and the median duration of disease was 7.9 years. All patients had surgery for a complication: stricturing disease in approximately 60% and penetrating disease in about 39%. Roughly half of the patients were given postoperative therapy, with about a dozen receiving thiopurines and about 19 receiving anti-TNF agents. Neoterminal ileum biopsies obtained at postoperative colonoscopy were designated as M6 samples. The TCR repertoire was analysed in approximately 61 patients with Crohn's disease drawn from a prospective multicentre cohort. The study ran alongside a multicentre cohort designed to identify predictors of early endoscopic recurrence after ileocolonic resection. Endoscopic postoperative recurrence was defined by a Rutgeerts score above i0. A total of approximately 170 mucosal samples from some 57 patients were sequenced, collected from several sites on the surgical specimen as well as at postoperative endoscopy.

Broad study findings and their caveats: Endoscopic recurrence was linked to a higher percentage of high-frequency clones at surgery, and recurrence occurred in every patient whose clonality exceeded 26.8% (18/57). Mucosal CD4 and CD8 T cells were sorted and sequenced only in a subgroup of patients, the size of which was not stated. Compared with non-smokers, patients who were active smokers at surgery showed a significantly higher proportion of clonal expansions (approximately 28% vs 17%, p=0.02). Compared with CD4 T cells, sorted CD8 T cells held more high-frequency clones, which suggests that the mucosal expansions were mostly CD8. The timing of postoperative endoscopy varied within the first year after surgery, and the median delay was around 6.9 months.

V is cut back by 3 bases and J by 2 bases, with 7 bases in the junction unmatched. Inclusive of the bounding cysteine and phenylalanine, the CDR3 is 15 residues long. Left in the record is the CDR3 DNA by itself, 45 bases read in frame from the first base. According to the germline V gene, CDR1 reads SGHRS and CDR2 reads YFSETQ. About 500 nanograms of biopsy DNA per sample were submitted for commercial TCRB immunosequencing. Adaptive Biotechnology amplified CDR3 regions from genomic DNA with a two-step multiplex PCR that controlled for amplification bias. In the first PCR, primers covered every V and J gene segment, and in the second PCR, barcodes and Illumina adapters were added. An Illumina instrument was used to sequence the CDR3 libraries. The authors' pipeline ran thus. The analysis drew on both the pipelines supplied by the vendor and custom analysis of the raw data in R/Bioconductor running R version 3.3.0. Clonality, which ranges from 0 to 1, was calculated as the inverse of the normalised Shannon entropy across all productive clones. High-frequency clones were defined as the share of the repertoire occupied by the top 100 clones, with only clones passing a 95% confidence test being retained. Repertoire diversity was measured with the Simpson index, and overlap between samples was measured with the Morisita-Horn index. TCRdb limited this immuneACCESS table to in-frame rearrangements with V and J called. A share of clones is missing; checked studies link under half to unresolved V genes, and the rest is unexplained. From that table come the V and J calls and clone size; the DNA was used to work out D and trimming. The sample profile shows 12,000 or so clones; about two thirds of them were found once. The ten largest clonotypes hold approximately 8% of the sample.

The time point label corresponds to: neoterminal ileum biopsy at postoperative endoscopy, about 6 months after surgery. Adults with ileal or ileocolonic Crohn's disease for whom ileocolonic resection was indicated were considered eligible. Whole ileal mucosal biopsies were stored frozen at -80°C before DNA extraction. Genomic DNA was extracted from frozen whole biopsies using a TRizol-based method and was quantified with a NanoDrop 2000 spectrophotometer. About this clone itself: Its antigen is not yet known. No much larger clone is present one base from it, and per-base qualities are unavailable. At the DNA level, this CDR3 is encoded by other sequences in the same sample as well.

Sample: ileal tissue. This receptor was taken from an adult with Crohn's disease. The V and J segments used are TRBV5-1 and TRBJ2-7, with 8 bases aligning to TRBD2. The nucleotides read TGCGCCAGCAGCTCCCGGGGGGGGCTGACCTACGAGCAGTACTTC. It is translated as CASSSRGGLTYEQYF.